The 9 T cell receptor beta chains below all came from one sample that was sequenced in a study of brain T cells in children with intractable seizures (dated by TCRdb to about 2021). The library was produced with the immunoSEQ multiplex PCR assay. TCRdb's version of the immuneACCESS table is confined to in-frame rearrangements and falls short of the full clone set. An unresolved V gene accounts for under half of the shortfall where checked; the remainder is of unknown origin. The sample yields fewer than 25,000 clones; roughly 92% were counted once. The ten largest make up about 6.8% of the sample. The sample's time point label is to be understood as: resected brain tissue, or blood drawn just prior to surgery. The specimen was peripheral blood, collected at surgery. Receptors were obtained from a boy under 18 with focal cortical dysplasia and intractable seizures.

The J gene is TRBJ1-2, the V gene TRBV4-1, with D possibly being TRBD1 (5 bases). The germline gives CDR1 MGHRA, CDR2 YSYEKL. V lost 0 bases and J lost 14, with 19 bases in between. The CDR3 has 14 residues. CDR3 region: CASSQEGSRGAETF. CDR3 sequence (DNA): TGCGCCAGCAGCCAAGAAGGTTCGCGAGGGGCTGAGACCTTC.

CDR3 DNA sequence: TGTGCCAGCTCACCACCAATTCCGGACAGGGCCTGCTACGAGCAGTACGTC. Protein: CASSPPIPDRACYEQYV. The chain couples TRBV18 to TRBJ2-7; 8 bases map to TRBD1. The germline V gene encodes CDR1 KGHSH and CDR2 LQKENI. V lost 0 bases and J lost 3; bases outside the gene matches: 10. CDR3 length: 17 amino acids.

This clone was picked up a small number of times. This chain connects TRBV5-6 to TRBJ1-2, with D possibly TRBD1 on 6 matching bases. CDR3 length: 14 amino acids. V was pared by 4 bases and J by 6 bases, with 16 bases between. Germline values: CDR1 SGHDT, CDR2 YYEEEE. The CDR3: CASSLAAPGDGYTF. The DNA of the CDR3 is TGTGCCAGCAGCCTTGCGGCGCCAGGGGATGGCTACACCTTC.

This clone occurred once. One end of the junction is discordant with germline, which a read error may explain. This chain connects TRBV7-3 to TRBJ2-7; 7 bases map to TRBD1. The CDR3 contains 14 residues. CDR1 and CDR2 (germline): SGHTA, FQGTGA. The CDR3 sequence is CASSVTGVNDEQYF. CDR3 nucleotides: TGTGCCAGCAGCGTAACAGGGGTAAACGACGAGCAGTACTTC.

The V and J genes are TRBV12-3 or TRBV12-4 and TRBJ2-6, with a tentative D call TRBD1 (5 bases). This CDR3 region has 12 residues. V shed 5 bases and J shed 15 bases, with 14 bases lying between them. This chain's CDR3 is CASSAQATGLTF. The CDR3 region has the DNA TGTGCCAGCAGTGCACAGGCCACAGGCCTGACTTTC.

The genes are TRBV6-5 and TRBJ1-5; D gene uncertain. The CDR3 runs to 13 residues. CDR1 and CDR2 (germline): MNHEY, SVGAGI. V shed 7 bases and J shed 2 bases, with 9 bases lying between them. In nucleotides, the CDR3 is TGTGCCAGCACCGAGGTCGGCAATCAGCCCCAGCATTTT. Translating gives CASTEVGNQPQHF.

This chain connects TRBV2 to TRBJ2-5, with 9 bases identical to TRBD1. Germline V lookup: CDR1 SNHLY, CDR2 FYNNEI. With 5 bases clipped from V and 4 bases from J, the junction kept 2 bases outside the gene matches. The CDR3 is made up of 13 amino acids. The chain's CDR3 is CASSRTGVETQYF. Here the CDR3 DNA reads TGTGCCAGCAGTAGGACAGGGGTAGAGACCCAGTACTTC.

The chain links TRBV18 to TRBJ2-6, with a weak D call TRBD2 (5 bases). This CDR3 comprises 18 residues. With 5 bases removed from V and 0 bases from J, the gap between germline ends came to 17 bases. Germline V gives CDR1 KGHSH, CDR2 LQKENI. The CDR3, as DNA: TGTGCCAGCTCATGGAGGCGGGTCGTGGTCTCTGGGGCCAACGTCCTGACTTTC. It translates to CASSWRRVVVSGANVLTF.

The genes are TRBV13 and TRBJ1-2; D is unclear. V lost 5 bases to trimming and J lost 4 bases, with 5 bases between them. This CDR3 has 11 amino acids. Germline loops: CDR1 PRHDT, CDR2 FYEKMQ (reference sequence). The CDR3 DNA sequence: TGTGCCAGCAGCCGTTCCTATGGCTACACCTTC. Protein sequence: CASSRSYGYTF.